This TCR beta chain stems from a study of cytomegalovirus exposure and HLA in healthy donors. About the study: Among the 400 or so donors who were genotyped, about 86% fell in the genetic ancestry cluster that is associated with self-reported Caucasian donors.

Study-level findings and limits: Three of the chains that were CMV-associated were confirmed in vitro to be specific for CMV antigens. A classifier reportedly called cytomegalovirus status with high sensitivity and specificity.

The CDR3 totals 14 residues. The V gene's germline CDR1 is SGHAT and CDR2 FQNNGV. The V gene lost 0 bases and the J gene lost 5 bases, with 10 bases spanning the gap. About this clone: Its antigen is not identified.

Use of 60 Vbeta and 13 Jbeta primers characterized the PCR. Measured with immunoSEQ multiplex PCR; TCRdb has only the in-frame clones, and not every one. The data contain roughly 200,000 clones, 60% to 80% of them seen just once; the ten biggest clones take up around 2.2%. Sequenced input: PBMCs. This clonotype was obtained from a woman aged 25 to 39 in good health and CMV-seropositive. J is TRBJ2-5 and V is TRBV11-2, with unresolved D. The CDR3 loop reads CASSLEVGRETQYF. The CDR3 bases are TGTGCCAGCAGCTTAGAGGTGGGCCGGGAGACCCAGTACTTC.